This T cell receptor beta chain emerged from a study of siplizumab effects on memory and regulatory T cells. Study-wide findings and caveats: The average Treg-derived proportion among mappable alloreactive CD4+ clones was 65% to 80% with siplizumab versus more than 25% in controls.

Germline CDR1 and CDR2: SGHNT and YENEEA. CDR3 length equals 17 residues. V lost 1 base to trimming and J lost 0 bases, with 12 bases between them. Comment on this clone: Antigen unknown.

Produced via immunoSEQ multiplex PCR; TCRdb's table is partial and in-frame only. The sample contains about 26,000 clones, roughly 88% of which appear only once. The chain employs TRBV11-3 and TRBJ1-4; D might be TRBD1 (5 bases). Specimen: memory CD4+ T cells sorted from blood. This TCR came from a human donor in good health. This CDR3 reads CASSLGQTFTTNEKLFF. The CDR3 nucleotides read TGTGCCAGCAGCTTAGGACAGACCTTCACAACTAATGAAAAACTGTTTTTT.